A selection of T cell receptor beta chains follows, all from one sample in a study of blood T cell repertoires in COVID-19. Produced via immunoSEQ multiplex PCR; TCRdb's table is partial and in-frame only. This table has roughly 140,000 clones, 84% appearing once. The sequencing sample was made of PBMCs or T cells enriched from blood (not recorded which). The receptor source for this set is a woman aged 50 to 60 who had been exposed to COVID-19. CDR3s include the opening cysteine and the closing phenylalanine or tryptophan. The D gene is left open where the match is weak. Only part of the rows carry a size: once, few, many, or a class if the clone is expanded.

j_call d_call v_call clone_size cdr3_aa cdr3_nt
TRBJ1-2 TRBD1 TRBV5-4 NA CASSRTGRDGYTF TGTGCCAGCAGCCGGACAGGGAGGGATGGCTACACCTTC
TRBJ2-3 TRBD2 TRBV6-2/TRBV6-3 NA CASSYSLRGGRSDTQYF TGTGCCAGCAGTTACTCTTTGCGGGGGGGCCGCTCAGATACGCAGTATTTT
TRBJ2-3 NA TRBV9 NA CASSVGGGRDTDTQYF TGTGCCAGCAGCGTAGGTGGAGGGCGGGACACAGATACGCAGTATTTT
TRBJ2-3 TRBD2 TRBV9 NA CASSVGSGEDTQYF TGTGCCAGCAGCGTAGGTAGCGGGGAGGATACGCAGTATTTT
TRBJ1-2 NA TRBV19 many CASSSQGPIYGYTF TGTGCCAGTAGTTCCCAGGGGCCTATTTATGGCTACACCTTC
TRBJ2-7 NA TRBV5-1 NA CASSLSGSAYEQYF TGCGCCAGCAGCTTATCCGGGTCCGCCTACGAGCAGTACTTC
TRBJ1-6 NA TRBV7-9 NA CASSPQGENSPLHF TGTGCCAGCAGCCCCCAGGGTGAAAATTCACCCCTCCACTTT
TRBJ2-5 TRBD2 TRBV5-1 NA CASSTPIAGGPETQYF TGCGCCAGCAGCACACCCATAGCGGGAGGGCCGGAGACCCAGTACTTC
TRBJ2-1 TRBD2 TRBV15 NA CATGRGEYNEQFF TGTGCCACCGGGCGGGGGGAATACAATGAGCAGTTCTTC
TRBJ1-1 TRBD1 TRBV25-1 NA CASSGLGQGKAFF TGTGCCAGCAGTGGCCTGGGACAGGGGAAAGCTTTCTTT
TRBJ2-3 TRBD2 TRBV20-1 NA CSASVLAGSTDTQYF TGCAGTGCTAGTGTTCTAGCGGGCAGCACAGATACGCAGTATTTT
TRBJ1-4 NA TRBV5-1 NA CASSHGRGEKLFF TGCGCCAGCAGCCATGGACGGGGGGAAAAACTGTTTTTT
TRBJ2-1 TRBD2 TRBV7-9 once CASNLGGTSVGEQFF TGTGCCAGCAACCTTGGAGGGACTAGCGTAGGTGAGCAGTTCTTC
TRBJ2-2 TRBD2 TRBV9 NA CASSGEGGRANGELFF TGTGCCAGCAGCGGCGAGGGCGGGAGGGCCAACGGGGAGCTGTTTTTT
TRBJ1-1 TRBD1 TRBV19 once CASSIGTGENTEAFF TGTGCCAGTAGTATCGGGACAGGGGAGAACACTGAAGCTTTCTTT
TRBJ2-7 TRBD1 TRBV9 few CASSVQAGGGYEQYF TGTGCCAGCAGCGTTCAAGCAGGGGGCGGGTACGAGCAGTACTTC
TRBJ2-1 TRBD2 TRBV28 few CASSLYLFASGGGDNEQFF TGTGCCAGCAGTTTATACCTCTTTGCTAGCGGGGGGGGTGACAATGAGCAGTTCTTC
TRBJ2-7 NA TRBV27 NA CASSWGRDYEQYF TGTGCCAGCAGTTGGGGCAGGGATTACGAGCAGTACTTC
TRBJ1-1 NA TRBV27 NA CASRRGAGTEAFF TGTGCCAGCCGACGGGGGGCGGGGACTGAAGCTTTCTTT
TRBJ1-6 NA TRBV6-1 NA CASSSEERGSPLHF TGTGCCAGCAGTAGCGAAGAGCGTGGTTCACCCCTCCACTTT
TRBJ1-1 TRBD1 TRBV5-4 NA CASRFGQAFGEAFF TGTGCCAGCAGGTTTGGACAGGCGTTCGGTGAAGCTTTCTTT
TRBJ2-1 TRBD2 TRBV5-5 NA CASRRGAYNEQFF TGTGCCAGCAGGCGGGGGGCTTACAATGAGCAGTTCTTC
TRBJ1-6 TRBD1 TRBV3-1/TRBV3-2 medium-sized CASSQGPSPPHRGNSPLHF TGTGCCAGCAGCCAAGGCCCCTCCCCTCCCCACAGGGGAAATTCACCCCTCCACTTT
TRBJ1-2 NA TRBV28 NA CASLPTEAGVGGYTF TGTGCCAGTCTCCCCACAGAGGCAGGGGTAGGTGGCTACACCTTC
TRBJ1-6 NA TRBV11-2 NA CASSSGNSPLHF TGTGCCAGCAGCTCCGGGAATTCACCCCTCCACTTT
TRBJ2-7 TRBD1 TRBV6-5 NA CASSRQGTGNYEQYF TGTGCCAGCAGCCGACAGGGGACAGGAAATTACGAGCAGTACTTC
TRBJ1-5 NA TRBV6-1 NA CASSEARGTWAQPQHF TGTGCCAGCAGTGAAGCGAGAGGGACATGGGCTCAGCCCCAGCATTTT
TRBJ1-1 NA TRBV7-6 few CASSEGVGTEAFF TGTGCCAGCAGCGAGGGTGTTGGGACTGAAGCTTTCTTT